The 9 T cell receptor beta chains presented below share a single source sample, sequenced in a study of T cells expressing NK-cell markers. TCRdb reprocessed the 5' RACE reads; each CDR3 protein has one entry and no DNA is given. The sample data list some 450,000 distinct CDR3 sequences. The specimen was blood T cells: a sorted CD56 or NKG2C T cell subset, CD4+ or CD8+ T cells, or bulk PBMC T cells (not recorded which). These receptors were obtained from a woman aged 18 to 75 in good health.

V gene TRBV20-1 combines with J gene TRBJ1-4; there is no DNA to check the TCRdb D call of TRBD1. The CDR3 length is 15 residues. Germline V gene data show CDR1 as DFQATT and CDR2 as SNEGSKA (reference sequence). CDR3 region: CSATDRRATNEKLFF.

CDR3 sequence reads: CASREGQAYNSPLHF. The genes are TRBV27 and TRBJ1-6; TCRdb picks TRBD1, but there is no DNA to check that call. CDR3 size: 15 residues. Germline CDR1 and CDR2: MNHEY and SMNVEV (reference sequence).

The chain uses TRBV12-3 or TRBV12-4 and TRBJ2-1. The CDR3 is 15 residues long. The CDR3 spells CASSFGESSYNEQFF.

J is TRBJ2-5 and V is TRBV28; the TCRdb D gene call, TRBD2, has no DNA to confirm it. The length of the CDR3 is 15 residues. The V gene's germline CDR1 is MDHEN and CDR2 SYDVKM. The CDR3 is CASSSGGGSQETQYF.

The rearrangement links TRBV5-1 to TRBJ1-3; the D call from TCRdb, TRBD1, cannot be confirmed without DNA. The germline gives CDR1 SGHRS, CDR2 YFSETQ. This CDR3 has 15 amino acids. CDR3 sequence: CASSPGPNSGNTMYF.

The CDR3 reads CASSQDRLTEQFF. The J gene is TRBJ2-1, the V gene TRBV4-1. The CDR3 runs 13 residues. Germline lookup yields CDR1 MGHRA and CDR2 YSYEKL.

V and J are TRBV5-6 and TRBJ2-1; TCRdb outputs TRBD1, but without DNA this stays unchecked. The CDR3 sequence is 15 residues long. Germline V gene lookup returns CDR1 SGHDT and CDR2 YYEEEE. The CDR3 reads CASSKDSPAVGEQFF.

The chain employs TRBV30 and TRBJ1-4. The CDR3 totals 13 residues. Germline V CDR1 and CDR2: GTSNPN, SVGIG (reference sequence). The CDR3 sequence: CAWSWVKNEKLFF.

The CDR3 here is CASSITGHPAYNEQFF. The rearrangement links TRBV9 to TRBJ2-1; TCRdb calls TRBD1, which cannot be checked without DNA. The CDR3 covers 16 residues. Germline CDR1 and CDR2: SGDLS and YYNGEE. The whole variable domain, remainder taken from reference TRBV9 and TRBJ2-1, is DSGVTQTPKHLITATGQRVTLRCSPRSGDLSVYWYQQSLDQGLQFLIQYYNGEERAKGNILERFSAQQFPDLHSELNLSSLELGDSALYFCASSITGHPAYNEQFFGPGTRLTVL.